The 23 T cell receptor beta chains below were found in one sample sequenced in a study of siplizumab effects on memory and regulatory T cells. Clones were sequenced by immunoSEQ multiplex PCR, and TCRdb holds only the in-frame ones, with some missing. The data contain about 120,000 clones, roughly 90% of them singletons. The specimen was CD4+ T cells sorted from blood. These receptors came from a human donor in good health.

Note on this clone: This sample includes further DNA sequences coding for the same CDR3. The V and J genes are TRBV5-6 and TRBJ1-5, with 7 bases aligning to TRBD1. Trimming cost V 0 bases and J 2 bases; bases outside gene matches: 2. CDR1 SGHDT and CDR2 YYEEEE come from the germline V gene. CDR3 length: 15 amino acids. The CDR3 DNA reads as TGTGCCAGCAGCTTGGACAGGGGAGGCAATCAGCCCCAGCATTTT. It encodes CASSLDRGGNQPQHF.

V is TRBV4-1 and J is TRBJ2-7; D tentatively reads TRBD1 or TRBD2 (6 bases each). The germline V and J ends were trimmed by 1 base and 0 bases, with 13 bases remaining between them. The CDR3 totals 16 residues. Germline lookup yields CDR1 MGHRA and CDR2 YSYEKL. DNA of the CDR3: TGCGCCAGCAGCCAAGTCTGGGGGGCCCCCTCCTACGAGCAGTACTTC. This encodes CASSQVWGAPSYEQYF.

The CDR3 is CASSVGLAKNIQYF. The CDR3 DNA is TGTGCCAGCAGCGTAGGGCTAGCCAAAAACATTCAGTACTTC. The chain has TRBV9 and TRBJ2-4, with unresolved D. CDR1 is SGDLS, CDR2 YYNGEE, per germline. The CDR3 covers 14 residues. Deletions cut 0 bases from V and 0 bases from J, with 4 bases between.

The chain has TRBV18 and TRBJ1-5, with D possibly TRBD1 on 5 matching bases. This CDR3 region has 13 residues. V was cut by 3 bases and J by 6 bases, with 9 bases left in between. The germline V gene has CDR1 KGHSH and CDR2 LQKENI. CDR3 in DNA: TGTGCCAGCTCACCTACAGACAGTCAGCCCCAGCATTTT. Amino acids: CASSPTDSQPQHF. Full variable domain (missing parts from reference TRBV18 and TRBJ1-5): NAGVMQNPRHLVRRRGQEARLRCSPMKGHSHVYWYRQLPEEGLKFMVYLQKENIIDESGMPKERFSAEFPKEGPSILRIQQVVRGDSAAYFCASSPTDSQPQHFGDGTRLSIL.

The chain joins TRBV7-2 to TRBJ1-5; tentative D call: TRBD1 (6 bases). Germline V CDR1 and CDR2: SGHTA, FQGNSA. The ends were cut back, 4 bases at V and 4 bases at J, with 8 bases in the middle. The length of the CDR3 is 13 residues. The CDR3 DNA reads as TGTGCCAGCAGCTCGGACAGAAATCAGCCCCAGCATTTT. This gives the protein CASSSDRNQPQHF.

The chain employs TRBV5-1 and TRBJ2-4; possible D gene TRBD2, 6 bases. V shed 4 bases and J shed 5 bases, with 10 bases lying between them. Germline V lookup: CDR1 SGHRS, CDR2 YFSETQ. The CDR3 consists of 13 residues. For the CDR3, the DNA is TGCGCCAGCAGCCTGGGGGGAGAAAACATTCAGTACTTC. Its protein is CASSLGGENIQYF.

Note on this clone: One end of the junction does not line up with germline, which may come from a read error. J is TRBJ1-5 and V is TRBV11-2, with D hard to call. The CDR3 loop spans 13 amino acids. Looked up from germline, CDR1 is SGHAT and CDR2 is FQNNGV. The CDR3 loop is CASSLDSNQPQHF. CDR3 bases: TGTGCCAGCAGCCTAGATAGCAATCAGCCCCAGCATTTT.

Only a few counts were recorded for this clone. CDR3 residues: CASSLQGIGLDEQYF. In DNA, the CDR3 is TGTGCCAGCAGTTTACAGGGGATCGGGTTGGACGAGCAGTACTTC. The chain joins TRBV27 to TRBJ2-7; D is perhaps TRBD1 (6 bases). The CDR3 is 15 residues long. Trimming removed 2 bases at V and 5 bases at J, with 16 bases between. Germline CDR1 and CDR2: MNHEY and SMNVEV (reference sequence).

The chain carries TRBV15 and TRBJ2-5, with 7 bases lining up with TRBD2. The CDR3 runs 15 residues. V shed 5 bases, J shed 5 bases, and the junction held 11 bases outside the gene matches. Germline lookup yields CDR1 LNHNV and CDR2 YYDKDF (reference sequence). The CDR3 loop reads CATSAGRTRRETQYF. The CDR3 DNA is TGTGCCACCAGCGCTGGCCGGACTAGAAGGGAGACCCAGTACTTC.

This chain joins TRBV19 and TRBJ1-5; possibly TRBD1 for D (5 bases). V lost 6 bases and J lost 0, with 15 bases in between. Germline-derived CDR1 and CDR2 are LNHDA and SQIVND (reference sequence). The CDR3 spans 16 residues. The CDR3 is CASSGGRIASNQPQHF. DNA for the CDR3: TGTGCCAGTAGCGGGGGTCGTATAGCTAGCAATCAGCCCCAGCATTTT.

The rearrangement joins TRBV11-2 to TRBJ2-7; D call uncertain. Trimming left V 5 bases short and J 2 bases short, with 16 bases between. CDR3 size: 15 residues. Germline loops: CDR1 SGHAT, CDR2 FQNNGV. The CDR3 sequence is CASSPRLGGTYEQYF. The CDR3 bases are TGTGCCAGCAGCCCACGCCTGGGCGGTACCTACGAGCAGTACTTC.

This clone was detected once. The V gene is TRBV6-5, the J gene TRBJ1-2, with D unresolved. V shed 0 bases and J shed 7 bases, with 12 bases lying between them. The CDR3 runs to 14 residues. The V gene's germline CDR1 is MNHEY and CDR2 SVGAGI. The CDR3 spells CASSYSSALPGYTF. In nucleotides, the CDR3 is TGTGCCAGCAGTTACTCCTCAGCGCTGCCTGGCTACACCTTC.

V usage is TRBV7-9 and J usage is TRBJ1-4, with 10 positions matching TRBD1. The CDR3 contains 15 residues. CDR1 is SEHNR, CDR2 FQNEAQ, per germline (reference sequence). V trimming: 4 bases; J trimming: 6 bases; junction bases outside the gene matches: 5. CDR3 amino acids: CASSSGTGDYEKLFF. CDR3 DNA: TGTGCCAGCAGCTCAGGGACAGGGGATTATGAAAAACTGTTTTTT. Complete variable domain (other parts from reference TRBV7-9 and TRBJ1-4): DTGVSQNPRHKITKRGQNVTFRCDPISEHNRLYWYRQTLGQGPEFLTYFQNEAQLEKSRLLSDRFSAERPKGSFSTLEIQRTEQGDSAMYLCASSSGTGDYEKLFFGSGTQLSVL.

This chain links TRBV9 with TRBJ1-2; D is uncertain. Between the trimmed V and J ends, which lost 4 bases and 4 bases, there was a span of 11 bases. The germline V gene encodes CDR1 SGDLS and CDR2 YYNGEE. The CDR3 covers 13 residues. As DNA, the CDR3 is TGTGCCAGCAGCTACGACGGCAGCTATGGCTACACCTTC. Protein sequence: CASSYDGSYGYTF. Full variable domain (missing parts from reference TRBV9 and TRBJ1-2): DSGVTQTPKHLITATGQRVTLRCSPRSGDLSVYWYQQSLDQGLQFLIQYYNGEERAKGNILERFSAQQFPDLHSELNLSSLELGDSALYFCASSYDGSYGYTFGSGTRLTVV.

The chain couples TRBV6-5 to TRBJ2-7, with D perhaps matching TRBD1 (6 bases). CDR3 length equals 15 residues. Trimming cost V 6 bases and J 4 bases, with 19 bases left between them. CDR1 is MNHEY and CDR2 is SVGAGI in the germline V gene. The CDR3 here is CASRPPNEQGYEQYF. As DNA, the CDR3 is TGTGCCAGCAGGCCCCCGAATGAACAGGGATACGAGCAGTACTTC.

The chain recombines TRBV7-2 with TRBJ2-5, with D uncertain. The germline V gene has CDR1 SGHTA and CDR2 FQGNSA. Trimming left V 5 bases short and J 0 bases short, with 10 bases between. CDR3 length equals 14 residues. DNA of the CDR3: TGTGCCAGCAGCCAAGGACGGTACCAAGAGACCCAGTACTTC. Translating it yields CASSQGRYQETQYF.

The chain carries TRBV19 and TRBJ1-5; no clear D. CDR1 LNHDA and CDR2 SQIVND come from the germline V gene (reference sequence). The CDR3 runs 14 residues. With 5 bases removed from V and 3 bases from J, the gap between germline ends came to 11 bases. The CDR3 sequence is CASSPLGDNQPQHF. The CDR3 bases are TGTGCCAGTAGTCCCTTGGGAGACAATCAGCCCCAGCATTTT.

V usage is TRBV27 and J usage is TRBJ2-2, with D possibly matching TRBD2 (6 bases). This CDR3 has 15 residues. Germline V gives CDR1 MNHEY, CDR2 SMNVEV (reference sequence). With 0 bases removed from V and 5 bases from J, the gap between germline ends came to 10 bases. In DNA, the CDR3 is TGTGCCAGCAGTTTATCCGGGAGTAATACCGGGGAGCTGTTTTTT. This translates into CASSLSGSNTGELFF.

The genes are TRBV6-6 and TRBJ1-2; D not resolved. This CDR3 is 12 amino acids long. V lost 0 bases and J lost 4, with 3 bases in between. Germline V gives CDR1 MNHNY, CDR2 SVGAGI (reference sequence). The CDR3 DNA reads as TGTGCCAGCAGTTACTCGGGCTATGGCTACACCTTC. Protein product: CASSYSGYGYTF.

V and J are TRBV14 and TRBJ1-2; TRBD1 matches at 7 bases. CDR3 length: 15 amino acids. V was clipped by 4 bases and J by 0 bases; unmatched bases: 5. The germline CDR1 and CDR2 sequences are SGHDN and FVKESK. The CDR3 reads CASSPTGRANYGYTF. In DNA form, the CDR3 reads TGTGCCAGCAGCCCGACAGGGAGAGCTAACTATGGCTACACCTTC.

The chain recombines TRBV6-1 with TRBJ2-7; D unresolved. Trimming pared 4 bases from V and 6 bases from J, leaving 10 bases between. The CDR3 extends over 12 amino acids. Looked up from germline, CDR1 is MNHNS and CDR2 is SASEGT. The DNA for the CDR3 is TGTGCCAGCAGTGTCAGGCCCATCGAGCAGTACTTC. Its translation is CASSVRPIEQYF.

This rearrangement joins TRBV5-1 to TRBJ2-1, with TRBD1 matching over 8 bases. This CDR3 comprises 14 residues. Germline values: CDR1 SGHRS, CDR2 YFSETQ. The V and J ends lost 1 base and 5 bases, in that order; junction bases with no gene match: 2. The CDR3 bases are TGCGCCAGCAGCTTGCAGGGGGCCGACAATGAGCAGTTCTTC. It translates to CASSLQGADNEQFF.

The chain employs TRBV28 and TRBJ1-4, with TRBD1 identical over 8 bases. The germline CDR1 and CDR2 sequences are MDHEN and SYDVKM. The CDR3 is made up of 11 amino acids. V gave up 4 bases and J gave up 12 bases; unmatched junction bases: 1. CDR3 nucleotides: TGTGCCAGCAGTTCGGGACAGGAACTGTTTTTT. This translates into CASSSGQELFF.